At least ten counts were recorded for the clone carrying this TCR beta chain. It was genomic DNA that served as the template for profiling TCR beta VDJ and CDR3. MiXCR was run by TCRdb on the reads, yielding one entry per CDR3 protein. The table includes about 210,000 distinct CDR3 sequences, 30% to 35% detected once. This specimen belongs to a study of CD8+CD57+ T cells in acquired aplastic anemia. For the study at large: DNA per sorted CD4+ or CD8+ sample ranged roughly 0.17 to 27.4 ug, averaging approximately 3.1 ug. Healthy donor sequencing depth: around 9.9 million CD4+, about 12 million CD8+ reads.

The TCR comes from a human donor in good health, serving as a control. The sequenced material came from sorted CD4+, CD8+, or CD8+CD57+ T cells (not recorded which) from PBMCs.

This CDR3 reads CATSRVTGAYEQYF. The DNA for the CDR3 is TGTGCCACCAGCAGAGTGACAGGGGCCTACGAGCAGTACTTC. The chain employs TRBV15 and TRBJ2-7, with 8 bases fitting TRBD1. The V gene's germline CDR1 is LNHNV and CDR2 YYDKDF (reference sequence). Trimming at V came to 1 base and at J to 2 bases, leaving 1 base not matched to a gene. The CDR3 has 14 amino acids. The variable domain in full, with the rest retrieved from reference TRBV15 and TRBJ2-7, is DAMVIQNPRYQVTQFGKPVTLSCSQTLNHNVMYWYQQKSSQAPKLLFHYYDKDFNNEADTPDNFQSRRPNTSFCFLDIRSPGLGDTAMYLCATSRVTGAYEQYFGPGTRLTVT.